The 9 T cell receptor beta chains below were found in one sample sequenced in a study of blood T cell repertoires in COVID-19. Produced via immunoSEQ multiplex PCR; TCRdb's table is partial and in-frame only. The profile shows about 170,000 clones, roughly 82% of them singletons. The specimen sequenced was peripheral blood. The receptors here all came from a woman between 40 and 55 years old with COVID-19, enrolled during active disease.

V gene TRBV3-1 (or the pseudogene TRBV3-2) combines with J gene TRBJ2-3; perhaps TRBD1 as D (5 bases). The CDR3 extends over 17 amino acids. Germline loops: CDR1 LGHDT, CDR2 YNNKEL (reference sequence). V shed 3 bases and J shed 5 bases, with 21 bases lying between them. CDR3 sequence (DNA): TGTGCCAGCAGCCATCGCAACAGAAGGGGTATGAGAGATACGCAGTATTTT. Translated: CASSHRNRRGMRDTQYF.

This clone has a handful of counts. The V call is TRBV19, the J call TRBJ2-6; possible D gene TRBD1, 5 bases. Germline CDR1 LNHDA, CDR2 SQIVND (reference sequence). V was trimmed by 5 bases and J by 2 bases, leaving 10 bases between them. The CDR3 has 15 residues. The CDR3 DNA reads TGTGCCAGTAGTTTCGGCAGGGCTGGGGCCAACGTCCTGACTTTC. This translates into CASSFGRAGANVLTF.

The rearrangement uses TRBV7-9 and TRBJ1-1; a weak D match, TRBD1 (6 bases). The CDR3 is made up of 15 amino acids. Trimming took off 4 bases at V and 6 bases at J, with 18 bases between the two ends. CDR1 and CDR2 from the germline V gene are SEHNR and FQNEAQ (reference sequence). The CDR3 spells CASSSPSTGKAEAFF. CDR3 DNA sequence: TGTGCCAGCAGCTCACCGAGCACAGGGAAGGCTGAAGCTTTCTTT.

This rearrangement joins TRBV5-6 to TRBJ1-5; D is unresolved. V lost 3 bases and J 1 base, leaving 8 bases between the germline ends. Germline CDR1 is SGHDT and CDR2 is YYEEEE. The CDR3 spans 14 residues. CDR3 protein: CASSSGRSNQPQHF. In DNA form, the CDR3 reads TGTGCCAGCAGCTCCGGGAGGAGCAATCAGCCCCAGCATTTT. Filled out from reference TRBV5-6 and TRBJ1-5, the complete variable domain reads DAGVTQSPTHLIKTRGQQVTLRCSPKSGHDTVSWYQQALGQGPQFIFQYYEEEERQRGNFPDRFSGHQFPNYSSELNVNALLLGDSALYLCASSSGRSNQPQHFGDGTRLSIL.

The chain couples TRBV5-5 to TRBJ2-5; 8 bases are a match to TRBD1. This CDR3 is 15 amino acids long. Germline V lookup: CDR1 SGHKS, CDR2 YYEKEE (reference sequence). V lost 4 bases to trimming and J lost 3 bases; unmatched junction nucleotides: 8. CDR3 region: CASSRSGQGEETQYF. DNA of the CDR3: TGTGCCAGCAGCCGATCAGGACAGGGTGAAGAGACCCAGTACTTC.

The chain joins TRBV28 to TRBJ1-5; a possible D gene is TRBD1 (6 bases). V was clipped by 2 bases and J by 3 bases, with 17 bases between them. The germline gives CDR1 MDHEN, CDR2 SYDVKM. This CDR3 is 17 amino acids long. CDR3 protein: CASSLEGQIKLNQPQHF. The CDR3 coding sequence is TGTGCCAGCAGTTTAGAGGGACAAATTAAACTCAATCAGCCCCAGCATTTT.

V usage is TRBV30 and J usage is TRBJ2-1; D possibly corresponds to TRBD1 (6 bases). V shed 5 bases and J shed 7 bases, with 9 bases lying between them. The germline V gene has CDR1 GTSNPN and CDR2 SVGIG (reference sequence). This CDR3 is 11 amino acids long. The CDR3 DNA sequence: TGTGCCTGGTCCAGGGGAAATGAGCAGTTCTTC. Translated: CAWSRGNEQFF.

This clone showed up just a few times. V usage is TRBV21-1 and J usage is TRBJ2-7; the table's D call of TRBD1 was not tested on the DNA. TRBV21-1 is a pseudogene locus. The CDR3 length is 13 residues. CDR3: CASSKGSGAEQYV. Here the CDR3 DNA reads TGTGCCAGCAGCAAAGGGTCAGGGGCCGAGCAGTACGTC.

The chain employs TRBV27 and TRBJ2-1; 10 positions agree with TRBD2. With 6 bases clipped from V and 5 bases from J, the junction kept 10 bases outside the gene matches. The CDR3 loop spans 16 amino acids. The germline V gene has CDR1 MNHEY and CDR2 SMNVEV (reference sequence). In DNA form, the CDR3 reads TGTGCCAGCAGCTTTTTAGCGGGAGGAGAGGACAATGAGCAGTTCTTC. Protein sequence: CASSFLAGGEDNEQFF.